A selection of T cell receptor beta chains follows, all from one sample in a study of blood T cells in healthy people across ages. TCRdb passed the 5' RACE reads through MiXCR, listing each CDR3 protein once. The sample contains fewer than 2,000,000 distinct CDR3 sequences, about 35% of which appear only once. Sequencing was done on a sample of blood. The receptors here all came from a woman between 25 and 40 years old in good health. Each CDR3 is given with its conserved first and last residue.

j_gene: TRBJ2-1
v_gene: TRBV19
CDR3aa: CASSISLWSSSYNEQFF

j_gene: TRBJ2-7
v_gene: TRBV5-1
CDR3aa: CASSLGAGPVLGQYF

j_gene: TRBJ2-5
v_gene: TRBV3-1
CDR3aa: CASSRLQVQETQYF

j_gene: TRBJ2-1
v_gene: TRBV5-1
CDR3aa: CASSLNAGQGSWEQFF

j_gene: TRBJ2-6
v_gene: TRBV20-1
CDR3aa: CSARGPPPGANVLTF

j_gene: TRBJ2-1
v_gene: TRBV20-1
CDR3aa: CSAARQRGLRDEQFF

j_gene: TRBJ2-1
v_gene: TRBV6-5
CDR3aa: CASSFSGTSGRNEQFF

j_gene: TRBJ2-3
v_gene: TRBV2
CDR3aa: CASSEALRPDTQYF

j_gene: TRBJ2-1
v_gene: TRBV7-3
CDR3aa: CASSAAGRNNEQFF

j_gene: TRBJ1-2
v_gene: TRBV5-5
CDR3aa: CASSPAGSYYGYTF

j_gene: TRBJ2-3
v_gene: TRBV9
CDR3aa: CASSVGARADTDTQYF

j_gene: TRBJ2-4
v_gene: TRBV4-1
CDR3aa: CASSPLAGGAKNIQYF

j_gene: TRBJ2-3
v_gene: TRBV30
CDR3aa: CAWSVRGFGTQYF

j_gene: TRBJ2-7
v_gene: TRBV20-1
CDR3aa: CSARDFGGLRSYEQYF

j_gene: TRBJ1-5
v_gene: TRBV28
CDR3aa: CASRKWGGAASNQPQHF

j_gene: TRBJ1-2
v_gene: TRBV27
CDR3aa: CASSQEEGLVNGYTF

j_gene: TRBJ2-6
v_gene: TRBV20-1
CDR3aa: CSAPPSGRWTAGANVLTF

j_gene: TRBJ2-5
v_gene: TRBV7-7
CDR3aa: CASSLRDSDQETQYF

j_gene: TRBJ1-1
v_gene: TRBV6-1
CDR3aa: CASNPGSYTEAFF

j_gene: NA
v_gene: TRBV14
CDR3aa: CASSRGRVEVVGETQYF

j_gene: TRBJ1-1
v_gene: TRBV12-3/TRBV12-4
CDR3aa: CASIKIGGYTEAFF

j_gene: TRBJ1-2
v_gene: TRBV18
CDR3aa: CASSADGLNGYTF

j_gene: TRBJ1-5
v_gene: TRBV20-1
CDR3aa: CSARDRRGGKIQPQHF

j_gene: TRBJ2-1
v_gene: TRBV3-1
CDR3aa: CASSPMDGTGGSLYNEQFF

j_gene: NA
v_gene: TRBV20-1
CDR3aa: CSATRKRFGQGSNEQYF

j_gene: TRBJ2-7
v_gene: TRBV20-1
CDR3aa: CSARDPERVDYEQYF

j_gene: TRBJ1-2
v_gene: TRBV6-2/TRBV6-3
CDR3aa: CASSYSGVDGYTF

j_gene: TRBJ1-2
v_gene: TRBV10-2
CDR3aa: CASSEGEFPSYGYTF

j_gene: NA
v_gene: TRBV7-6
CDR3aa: CASSLGFYRPSSYNEQYF

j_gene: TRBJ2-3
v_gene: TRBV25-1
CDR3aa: CASSEPSGSEPDTQYF

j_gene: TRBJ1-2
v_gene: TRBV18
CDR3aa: CASSPPTGVLYGYTF

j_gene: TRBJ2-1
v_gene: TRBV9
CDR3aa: CASSEGTGGARGNEQFF

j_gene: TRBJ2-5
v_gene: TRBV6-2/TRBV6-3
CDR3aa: CASSYTQETQYF

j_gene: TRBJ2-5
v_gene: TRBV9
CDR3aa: CASSVTPDKLETQYF

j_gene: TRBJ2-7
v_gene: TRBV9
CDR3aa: CASSVRDRGGYEQYF

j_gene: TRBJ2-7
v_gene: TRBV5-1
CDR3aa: CASSLFAGYSYEQYF

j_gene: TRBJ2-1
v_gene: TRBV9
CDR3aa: CASGRGDGPEQFF

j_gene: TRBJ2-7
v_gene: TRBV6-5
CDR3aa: CASGGTSGRSYEQYF

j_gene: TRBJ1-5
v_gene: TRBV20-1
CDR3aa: CSARTGGNQPQHF

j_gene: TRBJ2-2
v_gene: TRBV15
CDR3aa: CATANGEIDTGELFF

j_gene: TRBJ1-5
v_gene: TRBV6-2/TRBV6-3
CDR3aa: CASSPTGGYVRPQHF

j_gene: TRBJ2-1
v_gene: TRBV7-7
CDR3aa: CASSSGLAVYSEQFF

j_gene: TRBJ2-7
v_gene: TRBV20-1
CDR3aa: CSARGEFSYEQYF

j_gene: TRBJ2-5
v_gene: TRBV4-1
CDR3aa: CASSQEGSGGAWETHYF

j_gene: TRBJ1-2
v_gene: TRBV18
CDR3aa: CASSPIGQRPLGYGYTF

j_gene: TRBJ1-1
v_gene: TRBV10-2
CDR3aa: CASSHAGSEAFF

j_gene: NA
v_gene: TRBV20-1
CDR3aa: CSAGLAGDTYEQYF

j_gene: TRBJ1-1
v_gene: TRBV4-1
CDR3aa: CASSQFVDRKDEAFF

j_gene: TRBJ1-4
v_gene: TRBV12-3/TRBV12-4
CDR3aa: CASRTQGVEKLFF

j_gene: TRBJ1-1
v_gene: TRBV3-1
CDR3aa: CASSQVASRIEAFF